These T cell receptor beta chains were read from a single sample in a study of T-cell reconstitution after alpha-beta-depleted transplantation in children. TCRdb re-analysed the PCR reads in MiXCR, keeping a single row per CDR3 protein. Found here are approximately 350,000 distinct CDR3 sequences, around a tenth of them singletons; the top ten hold around 2.4%. The sequencing here drew on PBMCs from the stem cell graft donor, taken from the stem cell graft. The receptors were sampled from a human donor who donated a stem cell graft to a child with acute lymphoblastic leukemia. Each CDR3 is given with its conserved first and last residue. D genes are given only for firm matches. The size entry is marked missing in some rows and otherwise reads once, few, many or a size class.

>TRBV5-1|TRBD1|TRBJ2-2|-
CASSATRGQRTGELFF
TGCGCCAGCAGCGCTACAAGGGGACAGCGGACCGGGGAGCTGTTTTTT
>TRBV19|TRBD2|TRBJ2-1|-
CASTTGLADGNEQFF
TGTGCCAGTACTACGGGACTAGCGGACGGCAATGAGCAGTTCTTC
>TRBV20-1|-|TRBJ2-3|few
CSARRGGNTDTQYF
TGCAGTGCCAGGCGGGGCGGGAACACAGATACGCAGTATTTT
>TRBV7-2|-|TRBJ2-7|many
CASSPTTRSEQYF
TGTGCCAGCAGCCCAACAACAAGGTCAGAGCAGTACTTC
>TRBV7-9|-|TRBJ2-5|many
CSSSPQETQYF
TGTTCCAGCAGTCCTCAAGAGACCCAGTACTTC
>TRBV29-1|TRBD2|TRBJ2-7|many
CSVGPAGAYEQYF
TGCAGCGTTGGCCCAGCGGGGGCCTACGAGCAGTACTTC
>TRBV6-1|-|TRBJ1-1|few
CASSEGGWDTEAFF
TGTGCCAGCAGCGAAGGGGGATGGGACACTGAAGCTTTCTTT
>TRBV3-1|-|TRBJ2-7|many
CASSQNLYEQYF
TGTGCCAGCAGCCAGAACCTCTACGAGCAGTACTTC
>TRBV20-1|-|TRBJ1-2|few
CSAEMERRYGYTF
TGCAGTGCTGAGATGGAACGCCGGTATGGCTACACCTTC
>TRBV3-1|-|TRBJ2-5|few
CASRQLAGTQYF
TGTGCCAGCAGACAACTAGCCGGGACCCAGTACTTC
>TRBV19|-|TRBJ2-1|few
CASIHLGGDQTKQFF
TGTGCCAGTATCCATTTGGGGGGAGATCAGACCAAGCAGTTCTTC
>TRBV4-1|-|TRBJ2-7|-
CASSQVGPAAQRNYEQYF
TGCGCCAGCAGCCAAGTGGGACCGGCGGCCCAGCGGAACTACGAGCAGTACTTC
>TRBV21-1|-|TRBJ1-5|many
CASSKARDGPNQPQHF
TGTGCCAGCAGCAAAGCCCGGGACGGCCCCAATCAGCCCCAGCATTTT
>TRBV6-6|TRBD1|TRBJ2-7|many
CASSYGTGYEQYF
TGTGCCAGCAGTTACGGGACAGGATACGAGCAGTACTTC
>TRBV4-1|-|TRBJ1-1|-
CASSQGPQGTTRLGHTEAFF
TGCGCCAGCAGCCAAGGTCCCCAGGGAACGACTCGGCTTGGGCACACTGAAGCTTTCTTT
>TRBV5-4|TRBD1|TRBJ1-4|many
CASSTPGGEKLFF
TGTGCCAGCAGCACCCCAGGGGGGGAAAAACTGTTTTTT
>TRBV7-9|TRBD1|TRBJ1-6|few
CASSWGQLADSPLHF
TGTGCCAGCAGCTGGGGACAGCTGGCGGATTCACCCCTCCACTTT
>TRBV3-1|TRBD2|TRBJ2-5|few
CASSQDRLAVGETQYF
TGTGCCAGCAGCCAAGATCGTCTAGCGGTAGGAGAGACCCAGTACTTC
>TRBV20-1|-|TRBJ2-1|few
CSATLITYNEQFF
TGCAGTGCTACGCTGATCACTTACAATGAGCAGTTCTTC
>TRBV27|-|TRBJ2-1|-
CASSLWEGDSYNEQFF
TGTGCCAGCAGTTTATGGGAGGGGGATTCATACAATGAGCAGTTCTTC
>TRBV18|-|TRBJ2-2|-
CASSPTRRNTGELFF
TGTGCCAGCTCACCCACTCGACGAAACACCGGGGAGCTGTTTTTT
>TRBV9|-|TRBJ2-3|-
CASSVAGVSTDTQYF
TGTGCCAGCAGCGTAGCGGGAGTGAGCACAGATACGCAGTATTTT